This T cell receptor beta chain comes out of a study of cytomegalovirus exposure and HLA in healthy donors. Study information: There were approximately 81 million unique TCRs (from HLA-typed donors) in an early data release. General study findings and limits: As a later analysis showed, several of the most significant clusters appeared to be linked to common viral pathogens. The study designated 150 or so TCR beta chains cytomegalovirus-associated.

In its sample, this clone was seen a few times. Its antigen is as yet unknown. The PCR made use of 60 Vbeta and 13 Jbeta primers. The repertoire was sequenced with immunoSEQ multiplex PCR; TCRdb's copy has only in-frame clones and lacks some. The table shows some 120,000 clones, with about 74% occurring only once. Germline CDR1 reads LGHNT; CDR2 reads FRNRAP. This CDR3 spans 13 amino acids. Trimming pared 7 bases from V and 9 bases from J, leaving 16 bases between. The TCR comes from a woman between 50 and 59 years old in good health and CMV-seropositive. J is TRBJ1-5 and V is TRBV12-5; D is perhaps TRBD1 (5 bases). Sample: PBMCs. The CDR3 here is CASAGTGSGPQHF. The CDR3 nucleotides are TGTGCTAGTGCCGGGACGGGTAGCGGGCCCCAGCATTTT.